Below are 7 T cell receptor beta chains sequenced from a single sample in a study of CD8+ T cells in alopecia areata. Sequencing relied on a cDNA template that was reverse transcribed from extracted RNA. Profiling relied on immunoSEQ multiplex PCR, and the TCRdb table lists in-frame clones only, not all of them. The repertoire holds hundreds of thousands of clones, with 50% to 70% as singletons. The sample here was CD4+ T cells sorted from blood, taken at week 0. These receptors all stem from a human donor with alopecia areata.

The genes are TRBV30 and TRBJ2-6; D not certain. V was trimmed by 0 bases and J by 4 bases, leaving 4 bases between them. The germline CDR1 and CDR2 sequences are GTSNPN and SVGIG (reference sequence). CDR3 size: 13 residues. The CDR3 sequence: CAWSVYGANVLTF. CDR3 coding DNA: TGTGCCTGGAGTGTCTACGGGGCCAACGTCCTGACTTTC.

The chain has TRBV9 and TRBJ1-6; unclear D gene. CDR1 SGDLS and CDR2 YYNGEE come from the germline V gene. The CDR3 extends over 16 amino acids. Deletions cut 0 bases from V and 7 bases from J, with 14 bases between. The CDR3 reads CASSVEAGPDNSPLHF. CDR3 sequence (DNA): TGTGCCAGCAGCGTAGAGGCAGGTCCAGACAATTCACCCCTCCACTTT.

Only a few counts were recorded for this clone. The J gene is TRBJ2-2, the V gene TRBV30; TRBD2 might be the D (5 bases). The V end was cut by 2 bases, the J end by 8 bases, with 12 bases between. The CDR3 is made up of 13 amino acids. Germline CDR1 reads GTSNPN; CDR2 reads SVGIG (reference sequence). The CDR3 is CAWSRTRHGELFF. CDR3 DNA: TGTGCCTGGAGTCGAACTAGGCATGGGGAGCTGTTTTTT.

The chain uses TRBV30 and TRBJ2-6, with D uncertain. Germline V lookup: CDR1 GTSNPN, CDR2 SVGIG (reference sequence). The CDR3 extends over 12 amino acids. CDR3 loop: CAYTGGANVLTF. The CDR3 bases are TGTGCTTACACCGGTGGGGCCAACGTCCTGACTTTC.

The genes are TRBV7-9 and TRBJ2-3, with 13 bases that match TRBD2. Germline loops: CDR1 SEHNR, CDR2 FQNEAQ (reference sequence). The CDR3 length is 18 residues. V lost 2 bases to trimming and J lost 6 bases; unmatched junction nucleotides: 11. The CDR3 region has the DNA TGTGCCAGCAGCTTAAGGGCCGGACTAGCGGGAGTCGGCGATACGCAGTATTTT. Protein product: CASSLRAGLAGVGDTQYF.

The rearrangement joins TRBV29-1 to TRBJ1-5; 11 bases match TRBD1. Unmatched junction bases numbered 11, after V lost 6 bases and J lost 7 bases. Per the germline V gene, CDR1 is SQVTM and CDR2 is ANQGSEA. The CDR3 is 15 amino acids. The CDR3 is CSVAQGQGVRQPQHF. The CDR3 DNA follows: TGCAGCGTGGCCCAGGGACAGGGGGTCAGGCAGCCCCAGCATTTT.

This clone was counted a single time. CDR3 loop: CASRLGDRNSPLHF. The DNA for the CDR3 is TGCGCCTCACGACTAGGGGACAGAAATTCACCCCTCCACTTT. V is TRBV23-1 and J is TRBJ1-6; TRBD1 agrees at 7 bases. TRBV23-1 is an ORF, and what it does is uncertain. With V trimmed by 11 bases and J by 7 bases, 11 bases remained unmatched. The CDR3 extends over 14 amino acids.